This TCR beta chain was retrieved from a study of blood T cell repertoires in COVID-19. On the study more broadly: Sources were T cells, B-cell-depleted T cells, or PBMCs; the material itself was cDNA or gDNA.

The CDR3 totals 15 residues. The germline V gene encodes CDR1 MGHRA and CDR2 YSYEKL. V shed 3 bases, J shed 8 bases, and the junction held 8 bases outside the gene matches. In the study's own analysis: Amplification from reference gene primers served as the basis for estimated nucleated cell counts. The repertoire was sequenced with immunoSEQ multiplex PCR; TCRdb's copy has only in-frame clones and lacks some. That table furnishes V, J and clone size, whereas the DNA furnished D and trimming. The data show roughly 74,000 clones, approximately 90% seen once. The V gene is TRBV4-1, the J gene TRBJ1-4; 8 nucleotides align to TRBD1. Material for sequencing was peripheral blood. The sequence derives from an older man with active or convalescent COVID-19. The CDR3: CASSQSRGLREKLFF. DNA of the CDR3: TGCGCCAGCAGCCAGTCCAGGGGGCTAAGGGAAAAACTGTTTTTT.